This T cell receptor beta chain stems from a study of CD8 T cells in Susac syndrome. Across the study: Each patient with Susac syndrome, at the time of blood draw, was therapy-naive, on corticosteroids, or on intravenous immunoglobulin alone.

V gave up 0 bases and J gave up 2 bases, with 11 bases separating them. CDR1 SGHTA and CDR2 FQGNSA come from the germline V gene. There are 16 residues in the CDR3. When the RNA was reverse transcribed, random hexamers were used with an input of roughly 0.45 to 1 ug. TCRdb re-called the immunoSEQ multiplex PCR reads through MiXCR, storing one row per CDR3 protein. The data show under 200,000 distinct CDR3 sequences, 90% to 97% seen once. The sample was CD4+ T cells from PBMCs. The clonotype originates from a human donor with Susac syndrome. The rearrangement links TRBV7-2 to TRBJ1-3, with D possibly TRBD1 on 5 matching bases. The CDR3 DNA reads as TGTGCCAGCAGCTTAGCGGGGGGGACTGCTGGAAACACCATATATTTT. It is translated as CASSLAGGTAGNTIYF.